What follows are 4 T cell receptor beta chains derived from one specimen sequenced in a study of blood T cells in healthy people across ages (dated by TCRdb to between 2014 and 2017). The method was 5' RACE. For sequencing, an Illumina HiSeq 2500 was employed. A second PCR of about 7 to 12 cycles was run with a J-beta primer mix and a sample-barcoded 5' primer. The public reads were reanalyzed by TCRdb: fastp trimming at Q25, MiXCR alignment, in-frame beta chains only. Every CDR3 protein is listed once, alongside the most common genes and DNA of its rows. Present in this sample are some 1.5 million distinct CDR3 sequences, roughly 43% of which were seen just once. The ten largest clones add up to 4% of the sample. The sequencing sample was made of blood. Receptors were obtained from a woman aged 18-29 years in good health.

The chain couples TRBV27 to TRBJ2-1, with 10 bases lining up with TRBD2. The CDR3 has 15 residues. The J segment lost 9 bases and the V segment lost 0 bases, leaving 5 bases of the junction unmatched. Germline loops: CDR1 MNHEY, CDR2 SMNVEV (reference sequence). CDR3 residues: CASSLSSSGSGEQFF. The CDR3 DNA reads TGTGCCAGCAGTTTATCTTCTAGCGGGAGTGGTGAGCAGTTCTTC.

This clonotype has more than one count but fewer than ten. CDR3 in DNA: TGTGCCACCAGTGATTTATGGCCTGGACAGAAACAAGAGACCCAGTACTTC. Amino acid sequence: CATSDLWPGQKQETQYF. V and J are TRBV24-1 and TRBJ2-5; a possible D gene is TRBD1 (6 bases). V lost 1 base and J lost 2, with 16 bases in between. Germline CDR1 and CDR2: KGHDR and SFDVKD. This CDR3 contains 17 residues.

This clonotype was counted a few times. The chain joins TRBV4-1 to TRBJ1-2; 7 bases are shared with TRBD1. Per the germline V gene, CDR1 is MGHRA and CDR2 is YSYEKL. This CDR3 has 15 residues. Unmatched junction bases numbered 8, after V lost 6 bases and J lost 1 base. CDR3 residues: CASRNRDRLNYGYTF. For the CDR3, the DNA is TGCGCCAGCAGAAACCGGGACAGACTTAACTATGGCTACACCTTC.

This chain uses TRBV9 with TRBJ2-3; D remains ambiguous. This CDR3 is 16 amino acids long. The V gene's germline CDR1 is SGDLS and CDR2 YYNGEE. Trimming took 1 base from V and 1 from J, leaving 13 bases between them. As DNA, the CDR3 is TGTGCCAGCAGCGTATCTAGTGGCGTTCGCACAGATACGCAGTATTTT. Encoded protein: CASSVSSGVRTDTQYF.